Listed here are 9 T cell receptor beta chains from one sample, sequenced in a study of vaccination and CD4 T cells after COVID-19. Cultured CD4+ T-cell DNA underwent Oncomine TCR Beta short-read sequencing. TCRdb recomputed calls from the PCR reads with MiXCR, one row per CDR3 protein. The data hold under 20,000 distinct CDR3 sequences, with 45% to 60% observed a single time. Their target antigens are unknown. The treatment was: roughly ten-day PBMC culture with coronavirus spike peptide pools or control peptides (ViraFEST assay). The sequencing here drew on CD4+ T cells from blood, cultured in vitro, taken before SARS-CoV-2 vaccination. Source of these receptors: a human donor who had recovered from COVID-19.

CDR3 in DNA: TGTGCCACCAGTGGGGGCAATATTCTTGGGACAGGCCACGGCTACACCTTC. Protein sequence: CATSGGNILGTGHGYTF. The J gene is TRBJ1-2, the V gene TRBV24-1, with 8 positions matching TRBD1. CDR1 is KGHDR and CDR2 is SFDVKD in the germline V gene. The V segment lost 5 bases and the J segment 8 bases; nucleotides outside the gene matches: 18. CDR3 length: 17 residues.

The rearrangement joins TRBV6-5 to TRBJ1-2, with 7 bases lining up with TRBD1. The CDR3 contains 15 residues. Trimming took 0 bases from V and 5 from J; bases not matched to a gene: 6. CDR1 is MNHEY, CDR2 SVGAGI, per germline. The CDR3 coding sequence is TGTGCCAGCAGTTACTCAGGGGGCGAGGGTTATGGCTACACCTTC. Its translation: CASSYSGGEGYGYTF.

The chain has TRBV7-9 and TRBJ2-2; D remains unclear. CDR1 is SEHNR and CDR2 is FQNEAQ in the germline V gene (reference sequence). The CDR3 length is 13 residues. Trimming pared 2 bases from V and 5 bases from J, leaving 6 bases between. This chain's CDR3 is CASSLLVTGELFF. In DNA form, the CDR3 reads TGTGCCAGCAGCTTACTAGTTACCGGGGAGCTGTTTTTT.

The chain carries TRBV7-9 and TRBJ1-1; D call uncertain. V dropped 5 bases and J dropped 5 bases, with 18 bases sitting between them. Germline lookup yields CDR1 SEHNR and CDR2 FQNEAQ (reference sequence). There are 15 residues in the CDR3. CDR3 amino acids: CASSPTQRLWTEAFF. The CDR3 region has the DNA TGTGCCAGCAGCCCTACACAAAGGTTGTGGACTGAAGCTTTCTTT.

This clonotype was observed a handful of times. This chain uses TRBV11-2 with TRBJ2-7, with D possibly being TRBD1 (6 bases). The V gene lost 5 bases and the J gene lost 4 bases, with 15 bases spanning the gap. CDR3 length equals 14 residues. Germline CDR1 SGHAT, CDR2 FQNNGV. Written as DNA, the CDR3 is TGTGCCAGCAGCCTTAGGTGGACAGATTACGAGCAGTACTTC. Encoded protein: CASSLRWTDYEQYF.

There are a few counts of this clonotype. The genes are TRBV7-2 and TRBJ2-5; 8 bases are a match to TRBD2. V lost 5 bases to trimming and J lost 5 bases; unmatched junction nucleotides: 13. The CDR3 is 16 amino acids. CDR1 and CDR2 from the germline V gene are SGHTA and FQGNSA. The CDR3 sequence: CASSPRRAGGLETQYF. In nucleotides, the CDR3 is TGTGCCAGCAGCCCCCGTAGGGCGGGAGGTCTTGAGACCCAGTACTTC.

The chain links TRBV11-2 to TRBJ2-7, with 14 bases lining up with TRBD2. Trimming at V came to 1 base and at J to 5 bases, leaving 4 bases not matched to a gene. The CDR3 extends over 16 amino acids. In germline, CDR1 is SGHAT, CDR2 FQNNGV. The CDR3 sequence is CASSLGGLAGVNEQYF. The CDR3 DNA follows: TGTGCCAGCAGCTTAGGGGGACTAGCGGGAGTGAACGAGCAGTACTTC.

By share of the sample, this clonotype is medium-sized. The gene calls are TRBV27 and TRBJ2-7; D is undetermined. The CDR3 is 13 amino acids. V was pared by 6 bases and J by 3 bases, with 12 bases between. Germline V gives CDR1 MNHEY, CDR2 SMNVEV (reference sequence). The CDR3 coding sequence is TGTGCCAGCAGACCAAACCAAGACTACGAGCAGTACTTC. Its protein product is CASRPNQDYEQYF.

In nucleotides, the CDR3 is TGTGCCAGCAGCCAGGGTGAGATTACTGAAGCTTTCTTT. This sequence encodes CASSQGEITEAFF. The V and J genes are TRBV28 and TRBJ1-1; D is perhaps TRBD1 (5 bases). Per germline, CDR1 MDHEN and CDR2 SYDVKM. Trimming shortened V by 6 bases and J by 5 bases, and 13 bases separated the two germline ends. CDR3 length: 13 amino acids. Full variable domain (rest looked up from reference TRBV28 and TRBJ1-1): DVKVTQSSRYLVKRTGEKVFLECVQDMDHENMFWYRQDPGLGLRLIYFSYDVKMKEKGDIPEGYSVSREKKERFSLILESASTNQTSMYLCASSQGEITEAFFGQGTRLTVV.